What follows are 27 T cell receptor beta chains derived from one specimen sequenced in a study of T cell responses to AZD1222 COVID-19 vaccine. Profiling relied on immunoSEQ multiplex PCR, and the TCRdb table lists in-frame clones only, not all of them. The data contain fewer than 110,000 clones, 90% of them singletons. Material: peripheral blood, obtained on day 0 of AZD1222 vaccination. The receptors here all came from an adult in good health.

This chain connects TRBV5-6 to TRBJ1-1; 9 nucleotides agree with TRBD1. In germline, CDR1 is SGHDT, CDR2 YYEEEE. Trimming removed 4 bases from V and 0 bases from J; junction bases left unmatched: 4. This CDR3 contains 15 residues. CDR3 residues: CASSQGTGLNTEAFF. The CDR3 region has the DNA TGTGCCAGCAGCCAAGGGACAGGGTTGAACACTGAAGCTTTCTTT.

By its share, this clone is medium-sized. The V gene is TRBV27, the J gene TRBJ2-1; D is unclear. Germline values: CDR1 MNHEY, CDR2 SMNVEV (reference sequence). V lost 5 bases and J lost 0, with 5 bases in between. The CDR3 is made up of 13 amino acids. The CDR3, as DNA: TGTGCCAGCAGTATAGGCTCCTACAATGAGCAGTTCTTC. This sequence encodes CASSIGSYNEQFF.

J is TRBJ1-4 and V is TRBV19, with 8 bases lining up with TRBD1. The V segment lost 7 bases and the J segment 5 bases; nucleotides outside the gene matches: 12. This CDR3 region has 16 residues. The germline V gene has CDR1 LNHDA and CDR2 SQIVND (reference sequence). CDR3 sequence: CASNHDQGARNEKLFF. The CDR3 coding sequence is TGTGCCAGTAACCATGACCAGGGGGCACGGAATGAAAAACTGTTTTTT.

V is TRBV29-1 and J is TRBJ2-7; TRBD1 aligns across 8 bases. The germline gives CDR1 SQVTM, CDR2 ANQGSEA. V was clipped by 4 bases and J by 6 bases; unmatched bases: 8. The CDR3 length is 13 residues. The CDR3 coding sequence is TGCAGCGTTGGCGGGACAGGAGAGATCGAGCAGTACTTC. It specifies CSVGGTGEIEQYF.

J is TRBJ2-5 and V is TRBV28; D may be TRBD1 or TRBD2 (5 bases each). The CDR3 spans 15 residues. Per the germline V gene, CDR1 is MDHEN and CDR2 is SYDVKM. V shed 7 bases and J shed 5 bases, with 20 bases lying between them. CDR3 in amino acids: CASNRRGELQETQYF. The DNA for the CDR3 is TGTGCCAGCAATCGGAGAGGGGAGTTACAGGAGACCCAGTACTTC.

The chain employs TRBV30 and TRBJ2-3; no clear D. Germline CDR1 GTSNPN, CDR2 SVGIG (reference sequence). The CDR3 consists of 12 residues. Trimming removed 4 bases from V and 6 bases from J, with 11 bases in between. The CDR3 region has the DNA TGTGCCTGGAACCTAGAACGGGATACGCAGTATTTT. Amino acids: CAWNLERDTQYF.

The CDR3 sequence is CASSLDRGSPLHF. CDR3 coding DNA: TGTGCCAGCAGTTTGGACCGCGGTTCACCCCTCCACTTT. The J gene is TRBJ1-6, the V gene TRBV11-2, with unresolved D. V was shortened by 6 bases and J by 9 bases, with 12 bases between the two germline ends. The length of the CDR3 is 13 residues. CDR1 is SGHAT and CDR2 is FQNNGV in the germline V gene.

The gene calls are TRBV7-2 and TRBJ1-6; 9 bases are shared with TRBD1. CDR1 and CDR2 (germline): SGHTA, FQGNSA. The V and J ends lost 0 bases and 5 bases, in that order; junction bases with no gene match: 5. The CDR3 runs to 17 residues. In DNA form, the CDR3 reads TGTGCCAGCAGCTTAGCCGGGACAGGGAGAAATAATTCACCCCTCCACTTT. Its protein is CASSLAGTGRNNSPLHF. The variable domain in full, with the rest retrieved from reference TRBV7-2 and TRBJ1-6, is GAGVSQSPSNKVTEKGKDVELRCDPISGHTALYWYRQSLGQGLEFLIYFQGNSAPDKSGLPSDRFSAERTGGSVSTLTIQRTQQEDSAVYLCASSLAGTGRNNSPLHFGNGTRLTVT.

V gene TRBV5-1 combines with J gene TRBJ1-5; D is ambiguous. The ends were cut back, 1 base at V and 4 bases at J, with 6 bases in the middle. The CDR3 has 13 amino acids. CDR1 and CDR2 (germline): SGHRS, YFSETQ. The CDR3 nucleotides are TGCGCCAGCAGCTTGAATGGTAATCAGCCCCAGCATTTT. This gives the protein CASSLNGNQPQHF.

V gene TRBV7-9 combines with J gene TRBJ1-5; D is uncertain. V dropped 1 base and J dropped 7 bases, with 8 bases sitting between them. This CDR3 is built from 13 residues. Germline V CDR1 and CDR2: SEHNR, FQNEAQ (reference sequence). The CDR3 DNA sequence: TGTGCCAGCAGCTTAGTGGGAGGACAGCCCCAGCATTTT. Its protein is CASSLVGGQPQHF.

The chain recombines TRBV19 with TRBJ1-2; tentatively, D is TRBD1 (5 bases). Trimming removed 5 bases from V and 4 bases from J, with 11 bases in between. The CDR3 is 13 amino acids. Germline assignment: CDR1 LNHDA and CDR2 SQIVND (reference sequence). The CDR3 DNA reads as TGTGCCAGTAGTGACGGGACCGCCTATGGCTACACCTTC. Residues: CASSDGTAYGYTF.

The chain is built from TRBV5-1 and TRBJ2-1, with 11 positions matching TRBD2. Per the germline V gene, CDR1 is SGHRS and CDR2 is YFSETQ. V shed 1 base and J 0 bases; nucleotides not matched to a gene: 9. This CDR3 has 19 amino acids. CDR3: CASSLLFGTSGLSYNEQFF. The CDR3 DNA reads as TGCGCCAGCAGCTTGTTGTTCGGGACTAGCGGCCTCTCCTACAATGAGCAGTTCTTC.

This sequence joins TRBV4-2 and TRBJ1-1; tentative D call: TRBD1 (5 bases). The CDR3 has 14 amino acids. V lost 4 bases to trimming and J lost 0 bases, with 9 bases between them. The V gene's germline CDR1 is LGHNA and CDR2 YNFKEQ. The DNA of the CDR3 is TGTGCCAGCAGCCGGGACGGAATGAACACTGAAGCTTTCTTT. As protein: CASSRDGMNTEAFF.

The V and J genes are TRBV28 and TRBJ1-4; TRBD1 matches at 10 bases. There are 15 residues in the CDR3. Germline V gene lookup returns CDR1 MDHEN and CDR2 SYDVKM. With 6 bases clipped from V and 6 bases from J, the junction kept 7 bases outside the gene matches. For the CDR3, the DNA is TGTGCCAGCAGGACCCGAGGGACAGGGGATGAAAAACTGTTTTTT. The encoded protein is CASRTRGTGDEKLFF.

This clone was counted a single time. V is TRBV10-1 and J is TRBJ1-5; no firm D call. The germline V and J ends were trimmed by 3 bases and 4 bases, with 7 bases remaining between them. The CDR3 runs to 13 residues. Germline V CDR1 and CDR2: WNHNN, SYGVQD (reference sequence). The CDR3, as DNA: TGCGCCAGCAGTGAAGAGGGAAATCAGCCCCAGCATTTT. Translating gives CASSEEGNQPQHF.

This clone has only a few counts. The gene calls are TRBV28 and TRBJ1-1; TRBD1 might be the D (6 bases). The V gene lost 7 bases and the J gene lost 5 bases, with 20 bases spanning the gap. CDR1 and CDR2 (germline): MDHEN, SYDVKM. The CDR3 sequence is 15 residues long. CDR3 protein: CASIDDRGGGTEAFF. CDR3 sequence (DNA): TGTGCCAGCATCGATGATAGGGGGGGCGGTACTGAAGCTTTCTTT.

The V and J genes are TRBV28 and TRBJ2-7; D gene unclear. Germline loops: CDR1 MDHEN, CDR2 SYDVKM. CDR3 length: 11 residues. Between the trimmed V and J ends, which lost 5 bases and 2 bases, there was a span of 4 bases. The DNA of the CDR3 is TGTGCCAGCAGTCATACCTACGAGCAGTACTTC. It is translated as CASSHTYEQYF.

This clone occurred once. The chain combines TRBV9 with TRBJ1-6, with D unclear. The CDR3 is made up of 13 amino acids. V lost 4 bases and J 5 bases, leaving 7 bases between the germline ends. Germline values: CDR1 SGDLS, CDR2 YYNGEE. The CDR3 spells CASSYENNSPLHF. In DNA, the CDR3 is TGTGCCAGCAGCTACGAAAATAATTCACCCCTCCACTTT. Full variable domain (outside the CDR3, taken from reference TRBV9 and TRBJ1-6): DSGVTQTPKHLITATGQRVTLRCSPRSGDLSVYWYQQSLDQGLQFLIQYYNGEERAKGNILERFSAQQFPDLHSELNLSSLELGDSALYFCASSYENNSPLHFGNGTRLTVT.

CDR3 residues: CASSLVGGINYGYTF. Written as DNA, the CDR3 is TGTGCCAGCAGCTTGGTTGGGGGAATTAACTATGGCTACACCTTC. The chain links TRBV5-6 to TRBJ1-2, with D possibly matching TRBD1 (5 bases). The CDR3 loop spans 15 amino acids. Germline CDR1 reads SGHDT; CDR2 reads YYEEEE. Trimming stripped 0 bases from V and 1 base from J, with 10 bases between.

This chain uses TRBV4-1 with TRBJ1-3, with D hard to call. V shed 0 bases and J shed 3 bases, with 21 bases lying between them. This CDR3 has 19 residues. Per germline, CDR1 MGHRA and CDR2 YSYEKL. The CDR3 DNA sequence: TGCGCCAGCAGCCAAGAAAAGGTGCTTGCCCCAGGTCTTGGAAACACCATATATTTT. It encodes CASSQEKVLAPGLGNTIYF.

This clone has more than one count but fewer than ten. The rearrangement joins TRBV6-5 to TRBJ2-7, with D maybe TRBD1 (5 bases). The germline gives CDR1 MNHEY, CDR2 SVGAGI. Trimming took off 7 bases at V and 3 bases at J, with 10 bases between the two ends. CDR3 size: 12 residues. The CDR3, as DNA: TGTGCCAGCACCGAACAGGACTACGAGCAGTACTTC. It is translated as CASTEQDYEQYF.

V usage is TRBV11-2 and J usage is TRBJ2-7; tentatively, D is TRBD2 (5 bases). Germline loops: CDR1 SGHAT, CDR2 FQNNGV. The CDR3 extends over 15 amino acids. V was clipped by 1 base and J by 3 bases, with 13 bases between them. CDR3 region: CASSLGRGEGYEQYF. In DNA, the CDR3 is TGTGCCAGCAGCTTAGGCCGGGGAGAGGGCTACGAGCAGTACTTC.

A note on this clone: The sample carries other DNA sequences with the same CDR3. The CDR3: CASSLGQGGEKLFF. The CDR3 coding sequence is TGTGCCAGCAGCCTAGGACAGGGTGGCGAAAAACTGTTTTTT. V gene TRBV7-9 combines with J gene TRBJ1-4, with 8 nucleotides matching TRBD1. The CDR3 is made up of 14 amino acids. CDR1 is SEHNR, CDR2 FQNEAQ, per germline (reference sequence). The trim removed 5 bases at V and 8 bases at J, leaving 7 bases unmatched.

The chain couples TRBV4-1 to TRBJ1-5; no definite D call. Trimming shortened V by 4 bases and J by 3 bases, and 16 bases separated the two germline ends. From germline, CDR1 is MGHRA and CDR2 YSYEKL. The length of the CDR3 is 16 residues. The CDR3 reads CASSRDGTGFNQPQHF. The CDR3 DNA reads TGCGCCAGCAGCCGAGATGGTACGGGATTCAATCAGCCCCAGCATTTT.

V is TRBV12-3 or TRBV12-4 and J is TRBJ1-2; D is uncertain. The CDR3 loop spans 13 amino acids. Trimming removed 10 bases at V and 8 bases at J, with 20 bases between. The CDR3 nucleotides read TGTGCCACCCATAGGGAGGGATCTGGGGGCTACACCTTC. It yields the protein CATHREGSGGYTF.

The chain has TRBV4-1 and TRBJ2-5, with D unclear. Looked up from germline, CDR1 is MGHRA and CDR2 is YSYEKL. This CDR3 region has 15 residues. Trimming took off 6 bases at V and 4 bases at J, with 18 bases between the two ends. CDR3 nucleotides: TGCGCCAGCAGTCTAGGACCGTCGTCGGGAGAGACCCAGTACTTC. Protein product: CASSLGPSSGETQYF.

This clone was seen once. The gene calls are TRBV6-5 and TRBJ2-7, with TRBD2 matching over 8 bases. The trim removed 6 bases at V and 3 bases at J, leaving 4 bases unmatched. The CDR3 spans 13 residues. Germline assignment: CDR1 MNHEY and CDR2 SVGAGI. CDR3 in amino acids: CASSRGGNYEQYF. Here the CDR3 DNA reads TGTGCCAGCAGCCGCGGGGGGAACTACGAGCAGTACTTC.